A single T cell receptor beta chain is shown here with its context. What this receptor recognizes is not known. No base quality information exists; no much larger clone differs at one position. At one collaborating source in Seattle, patients were enrolled during active infection and were followed longitudinally through the course of disease. Collaborating institutions collected whole blood in K2EDTA tubes following their own protocols. Collaborator samples were shipped for TCRbeta analysis as frozen whole blood, isolated PBMCs, or DNA extracted from either sample type. V loses 4 bases of germline sequence and J loses 8 bases, and the interval between the two ends is 11 bases. The CDR3 has 11 amino acids, counting the end cysteine and phenylalanine. Just CDR3 DNA is preserved here, 33 bases in frame from base 1. The germline V gene yields SQVTM for CDR1 and ANQGSEA for CDR2. This record belongs to a study of blood T cell repertoires in COVID-19 (dated by TCRdb to the early 2020s). For the study in its entirety: Samples covering the acute and convalescent phases of COVID-19 were provided by collaborators in the United States, Italy and Spain. The prospective study material was composed of cDNA or gDNA derived from T cells, B-cell-depleted T cells, or PBMCs. The dataset comprised deeply sampled blood TCRbeta repertoires from subjects exposed to, actively infected with, or recovered from COVID-19. A freely available public database, intended as a resource for researchers studying the immune response to SARS-CoV-2, is where the repertoires were released. The samples were drawn from the first 160 participants of the ongoing ImmuneRACE study and from 1,254 subjects provided by 6 global collaborators. Nearly every sample came with metadata listing a de-identified subject ID, COVID-19 status, age in years and sex. HLA class I and class II types, where available, came from metadata supplied by the sample provider rather than from assay-based typing.

The immunoSEQ Assay, a bias-controlled multiplex PCR, was used to amplify TCRbeta CDR3 regions from genomic DNA. The source study handled its data this way. The number of nucleated cells in each sample was estimated from the amplification of reference gene primers within the assay. Sequence reads were collapsed and filtered to measure the absolute abundance of every unique TCRbeta CDR3 rearrangement. For each sample, productive Simpson clonality was calculated by taking the square root of Simpson's diversity index across productive rearrangements. TCRdb obtained this table from immuneACCESS and retained in-frame rearrangements with V and J assigned. These tables miss some clones; where compared with another copy, unresolved V genes account for less than half of the shortfall, and the remainder is unexplained. The DNA gave D and trimming, while V, J and clone size come from that table. The sample table records roughly 240,000 clones; about 82% of these occur just once. About 6% of the sample lies in the top ten.

General study outcomes and caveats: Clinical and demographic metadata were provided uncurated, with the amount varying by source and participant.

The chain is assembled from TRBV29-1 and TRBJ1-2; the best D guess is TRBD1, with 5 bases matching. The receptor comes from a woman older than 75 with COVID-19, enrolled during active disease. Sequencing input: peripheral blood. The nucleotides are TGCAGCGTTGTGCAGGGCGGCGGCTACACCTTC. Its translation reads: CSVVQGGGYTF.